Below, 22 T cell receptor beta chains from the same sample are listed, as sequenced in a study of fetal regulatory T cell absence and autoimmunity. Using immunoSEQ multiplex PCR, the repertoire was profiled, and TCRdb retains in-frame clones only, with some absent. The sample records 95,000 to 100,000 clones, about two thirds being singletons. Sequencing used pancreas tissue. Receptors were obtained from a male donor with IPEX syndrome.

This sequence joins TRBV5-1 and TRBJ1-3, with 9 bases fitting TRBD1. The CDR3 has 16 amino acids. Looked up from germline, CDR1 is SGHRS and CDR2 is YFSETQ. V lost 2 bases and J lost 0; bases outside the gene matches: 3. This CDR3 reads CASSLGQGISGNTIYF. The CDR3 DNA follows: TGCGCCAGCAGCTTAGGACAGGGGATCTCTGGAAACACCATATATTTT.

The J gene is TRBJ1-3, the V gene TRBV30; D is ambiguous. CDR1 GTSNPN and CDR2 SVGIG come from the germline V gene (reference sequence). Trimming stripped 0 bases from V and 1 base from J, with 4 bases between. The CDR3 consists of 13 residues. CDR3 region: CAWSVNSGNTIYF. For the CDR3, the DNA is TGTGCCTGGAGTGTAAATTCTGGAAACACCATATATTTT.

This clone was counted a few times. The chain joins TRBV9 to TRBJ1-1; 9 nucleotides line up with TRBD1. There are 14 residues in the CDR3. CDR1 is SGDLS, CDR2 YYNGEE, per germline. V shed 3 bases and J 5 bases; nucleotides not matched to a gene: 5. CDR3 coding DNA: TGTGCCAGCAGCGCTGGACAGGGGTGGACTGAAGCTTTCTTT. Translated, it gives CASSAGQGWTEAFF.

The gene calls are TRBV29-1 and TRBJ2-7, with 11 positions matching TRBD1. Germline V gene lookup returns CDR1 SQVTM and CDR2 ANQGSEA. V trimming: 6 bases; J trimming: 3 bases; junction bases outside the gene matches: 4. This CDR3 spans 13 amino acids. CDR3 region: CSVAGTGGYEQYF. The CDR3 nucleotides are TGCAGCGTGGCAGGGACAGGGGGCTACGAGCAGTACTTC.

This rearrangement joins TRBV21-1 to TRBJ1-5. TRBV21-1 is flagged as a pseudogene. The CDR3 is 13 amino acids. CDR3 sequence (DNA): TGTGCCAGCACCCCGGGTGGGGATCAGCCCCAGCATTTT. Translating gives CASTPGGDQPQHF.

This clone appeared a few times. J is TRBJ1-5 and V is TRBV19; D unclear. The V gene's germline CDR1 is LNHDA and CDR2 SQIVND (reference sequence). The CDR3 totals 13 residues. V was pared by 3 bases and J by 5 bases, with 8 bases between. The DNA for the CDR3 is TGTGCCAGTAGTATCAACTCCTATCAGCCCCAGCATTTT. Protein product: CASSINSYQPQHF. The whole variable domain, filled in from reference TRBV19 and TRBJ1-5, reads DGGITQSPKYLFRKEGQNVTLSCEQNLNHDAMYWYRQDPGQGLRLIYYSQIVNDFQKGDIAEGYSVSREKKESFPLTVTSAQKNPTAFYLCASSINSYQPQHFGDGTRLSIL.

The V and J genes are TRBV5-1 and TRBJ1-1, with 7 bases fitting TRBD1. The germline gives CDR1 SGHRS, CDR2 YFSETQ. The V segment lost 2 bases and the J segment 1 base; nucleotides outside the gene matches: 2. This CDR3 is built from 14 residues. DNA for the CDR3: TGCGCCAGCAGCTTCAGGGGGGCGAACACTGAAGCTTTCTTT. Amino acid sequence: CASSFRGANTEAFF.

This clone turned up a few times. The gene calls are TRBV6-6 and TRBJ2-1; TRBD1 is a possible D gene (5 bases). The CDR3 covers 13 residues. Trimming removed 2 bases at V and 7 bases at J, with 9 bases between. Germline assignment: CDR1 MNHNY and CDR2 SVGAGI (reference sequence). The CDR3: CASSYGQGNEQFF. The DNA for the CDR3 is TGTGCCAGCAGTTACGGGCAGGGAAATGAGCAGTTCTTC.

This clone was picked up a small number of times. V usage is TRBV13 and J usage is TRBJ1-3; no firm D call. V lost 0 bases, J lost 0 bases, and 3 bases lay in between. The CDR3 extends over 14 amino acids. Germline values: CDR1 PRHDT, CDR2 FYEKMQ (reference sequence). CDR3 nucleotide sequence: TGTGCCAGCAGCTTAGGCCACTCTGGAAACACCATATATTTT. Its protein is CASSLGHSGNTIYF.

The chain uses TRBV4-3 and TRBJ2-2; D is uncertain. Germline V gives CDR1 LGHNA, CDR2 YSLEER. CDR3 length: 14 amino acids. The V end lost 0 bases, the J end lost 8 bases, and 10 bases lay between the germline ends. The CDR3 region has the DNA TGCGCCAGCAGCCAAGAGCTTCGTCCTGGGGAGCTGTTTTTT. It encodes CASSQELRPGELFF.

This clone came up a few times. V and J are TRBV27 and TRBJ1-6; 11 bases map to TRBD1. V trimming: 3 bases; J trimming: 9 bases; junction bases outside the gene matches: 1. CDR3 length equals 14 residues. Germline V CDR1 and CDR2: MNHEY, SMNVEV (reference sequence). CDR3 amino acids: CASSFGTGGSPLHF. For the CDR3, the DNA is TGTGCCAGCAGTTTCGGGACAGGGGGTTCACCCCTCCACTTT.

V is TRBV27 and J is TRBJ2-3; 11 nucleotides agree with TRBD2. V lost 3 bases, J lost 1 base, and 3 bases stayed unmatched. Germline CDR1 and CDR2: MNHEY and SMNVEV (reference sequence). The CDR3 has 16 amino acids. CDR3 amino acids: CASSFSGRGGTDTQYF. The DNA for the CDR3 is TGTGCCAGCAGTTTTAGCGGGAGGGGGGGCACAGATACGCAGTATTTT.

The chain has TRBV29-1 and TRBJ2-1, with D tentatively TRBD2 (5 bases). Per the germline V gene, CDR1 is SQVTM and CDR2 is ANQGSEA. V was cut by 6 bases and J by 7 bases, with 10 bases left in between. The CDR3 has 11 residues. The CDR3 DNA reads as TGCAGCGTAGCGGCCGGGAATGAGCAGTTCTTC. Its translation is CSVAAGNEQFF.

This clone was counted a few times. The rearrangement links TRBV27 to TRBJ1-2; D unclear. V shed 5 bases and J shed 0 bases, with 7 bases lying between them. Per germline, CDR1 MNHEY and CDR2 SMNVEV (reference sequence). This CDR3 region has 13 residues. DNA for the CDR3: TGTGCCAGCAGTCTAGGTCCTAACTATGGCTACACCTTC. Translated: CASSLGPNYGYTF.

The chain recombines TRBV5-5 with TRBJ1-5; no firm D call. The CDR3 totals 13 residues. Trimming cost V 0 bases and J 5 bases, with 6 bases left between them. Germline CDR1 is SGHKS and CDR2 is YYEKEE (reference sequence). This CDR3 is CASSLAWDQPQHF. Here the CDR3 DNA reads TGTGCCAGCAGCTTGGCGTGGGATCAGCCCCAGCATTTT. The variable domain in full, with the rest retrieved from reference TRBV5-5 and TRBJ1-5, is DAGVTQSPTHLIKTRGQQVTLRCSPISGHKSVSWYQQVLGQGPQFIFQYYEKEERGRGNFPDRFSARQFPNYSSELNVNALLLGDSALYLCASSLAWDQPQHFGDGTRLSIL.

Turning to this clone: This sample includes further DNA sequences coding for the same CDR3. The chain carries TRBV29-1 and TRBJ1-1; weak D call: TRBD1 (5 bases). V lost 0 bases, J lost 1 base, and 9 bases lay in between. Germline CDR1 reads SQVTM; CDR2 reads ANQGSEA. There are 14 residues in the CDR3. The CDR3 sequence: CSVEDRRGNTEAFF. The DNA of the CDR3 is TGCAGCGTTGAAGATCGTAGGGGGAACACTGAAGCTTTCTTT.

The sample holds a few counts of this clone. This chain links TRBV2 with TRBJ1-2, with no clear D. The CDR3 has 12 residues. CDR1 and CDR2 (germline): SNHLY, FYNNEI. Trimming pared 9 bases from V and 4 bases from J, leaving 12 bases between. This CDR3 is CAREEGSYGYTF. In DNA form, the CDR3 reads TGTGCCAGGGAGGAGGGTAGCTATGGCTACACCTTC.

This clone was counted between two and nine times. The chain employs TRBV7-9 and TRBJ2-7; the match to TRBD1 covers 7 bases. From germline, CDR1 is SEHNR and CDR2 FQNEAQ (reference sequence). J gave up 1 base and V 1 base, and 4 bases lay outside the gene matches. There are 15 residues in the CDR3. The CDR3 bases are TGTGCCAGCAGCTTAGAACAGGGGCCTTCCTACGAGCAGTACTTC. It yields the protein CASSLEQGPSYEQYF.

The chain carries TRBV5-4 and TRBJ1-2, with 7 positions matching TRBD1. Losses at the gene ends were 2 bases for V and 7 bases for J; bases not matched to a gene: 8. The germline gives CDR1 SGHNT, CDR2 YYREEE (reference sequence). The CDR3 has 14 residues. The CDR3 protein is CASSLFGNRGGYTF. The CDR3 DNA reads as TGTGCCAGCAGCTTATTTGGGAACAGGGGTGGCTACACCTTC.

This chain uses TRBV13 with TRBJ2-7, with D possibly being TRBD1 (5 bases). V lost 2 bases and J 3 bases, leaving 14 bases between the germline ends. Germline V gene sequence: CDR1 PRHDT, CDR2 FYEKMQ (reference sequence). The CDR3 loop spans 15 amino acids. The CDR3: CASSLSRGLGYEQYF. CDR3 sequence (DNA): TGTGCCAGCAGCTTATCTAGGGGTCTGGGCTACGAGCAGTACTTC.

The chain uses TRBV5-4 and TRBJ1-6, with 8 bases aligning to TRBD1. The CDR3 is 15 amino acids. The trim removed 4 bases at V and 5 bases at J, leaving 5 bases unmatched. The germline V gene encodes CDR1 SGHNT and CDR2 YYREEE (reference sequence). The CDR3 here is CASSGNRGNNSPLHF. The CDR3 bases are TGTGCCAGCAGCGGGAACAGGGGGAATAATTCACCCCTCCACTTT.

A few counts support this clone. The chain combines TRBV6-1 with TRBJ2-6; TRBD1 is a possible D gene (6 bases). The CDR3 is 15 amino acids. Trimming pared 3 bases from V and 0 bases from J, leaving 6 bases between. Germline V gene sequence: CDR1 MNHNS, CDR2 SASEGT. The CDR3 nucleotides read TGTGCCAGCAGTGACAGGGGCTCTGGGGCCAACGTCCTGACTTTC. Translating it yields CASSDRGSGANVLTF.